This TCR beta chain was recorded in a study of blood T cell repertoires in COVID-19. The wider study: Acute and convalescent COVID-19 specimens originated in the United States, Italy and Spain. Sample material is recorded as cDNA or gDNA derived from T cells, B-cell-depleted T cells, or PBMCs.

Germline V gives CDR1 SGHDT, CDR2 YYEEEE. This CDR3 region has 15 residues. Trimming stripped 3 bases from V and 0 bases from J, with 11 bases between. This clone was seen just once. Seattle enrolled patients during active infection and tracked them longitudinally. Methods used by the authors: Estimates of nucleated cell counts were drawn from the amplification of reference gene primers. Some clones are missing from TCRdb's copy, which holds only in-frame ones; the method was immunoSEQ multiplex PCR. V, J and clone size reflect that table, while D and trimming were determined from the DNA. The table has approximately 36,000 clones, about 85% seen once.

What was sequenced was peripheral blood. This chain joins TRBV5-6 and TRBJ2-3; TRBD1 might be the D (5 bases). The sequence was collected from a man in his 60s with COVID-19, enrolled during active disease. The CDR3 DNA follows: TGTGCCAGCAGCTCGTTGACAGCTAGCACAGATACGCAGTATTTT. This sequence encodes CASSSLTASTDTQYF.